This T cell receptor beta chain was identified during a study of CD8 T cells in Susac syndrome. Germline CDR1 is MGHRA and CDR2 is YSYEKL. Trimming left V 4 bases short and J 5 bases short, with 17 bases between. The CDR3 loop spans 15 amino acids. RNA was extracted with the RNeasy kit, and a quantity of about 0.45 to 1 ug was reverse transcribed using random hexamers. In TCRdb, the immunoSEQ multiplex PCR reads were re-called with MiXCR into one record per CDR3 protein. The data hold more than 95,000 distinct CDR3 sequences, with about 95% observed a single time. The rearrangement joins TRBV4-1 to TRBJ1-1; the D gene is possibly TRBD1 (5 bases). Material: CD8+ T cells from PBMCs. The receptor was isolated from a human donor with Susac syndrome. Here the CDR3 DNA reads TGCGCCAGCAGCCTCGGTGGCCAGGGCCGGACTGAAGCTTTCTTT. Amino acids: CASSLGGQGRTEAFF.